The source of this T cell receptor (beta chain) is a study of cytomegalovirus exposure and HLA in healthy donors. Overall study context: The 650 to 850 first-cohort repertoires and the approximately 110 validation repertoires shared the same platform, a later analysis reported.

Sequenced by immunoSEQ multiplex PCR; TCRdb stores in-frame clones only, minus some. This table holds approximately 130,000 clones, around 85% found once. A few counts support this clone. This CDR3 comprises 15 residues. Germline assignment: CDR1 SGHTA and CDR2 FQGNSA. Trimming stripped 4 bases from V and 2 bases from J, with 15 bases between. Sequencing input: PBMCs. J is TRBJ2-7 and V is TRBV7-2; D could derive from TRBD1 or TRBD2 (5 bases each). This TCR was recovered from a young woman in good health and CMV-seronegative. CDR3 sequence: CASSSAGSKTYEQYF. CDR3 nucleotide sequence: TGTGCCAGCAGCTCAGCAGGGAGTAAAACCTACGAGCAGTACTTC. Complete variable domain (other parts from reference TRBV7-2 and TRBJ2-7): GAGVSQSPSNKVTEKGKDVELRCDPISGHTALYWYRQSLGQGLEFLIYFQGNSAPDKSGLPSDRFSAERTGGSVSTLTIQRTQQEDSAVYLCASSSAGSKTYEQYFGPGTRLTVT.